Following are 29 T cell receptor beta chains from one sample sequenced in a study of blood T cell repertoires in COVID-19. Libraries were prepared by immunoSEQ multiplex PCR; TCRdb keeps only in-frame clonotypes and omits some of them. Seen here are over 55,000 clones, roughly 80% observed once, and the top ten hold 20% to 25%. The sample comprised peripheral blood. The receptors originated from a woman aged 55-69 years with acute or convalescent COVID-19.

This clone occurred a few times. V usage is TRBV10-2 and J usage is TRBJ1-1; TRBD1 matches at 8 bases. V shed 1 base and J 4 bases; nucleotides not matched to a gene: 2. The CDR3 sequence is 14 residues long. CDR1 and CDR2 from the germline V gene are WSHSY and SAAADI. CDR3 loop: CASSELTGGTEAFF. The DNA of the CDR3 is TGCGCCAGCAGTGAGTTAACAGGGGGCACTGAAGCTTTCTTT.

The chain combines TRBV6-5 with TRBJ1-2; the match to TRBD1 covers 7 bases. Germline V gene lookup returns CDR1 MNHEY and CDR2 SVGAGI. The CDR3 extends over 15 amino acids. V trimming: 4 bases; J trimming: 0 bases; junction bases outside the gene matches: 5. This CDR3 reads CASSSPGQTNYGYTF. The CDR3 bases are TGTGCCAGCAGTTCCCCGGGACAGACTAACTATGGCTACACCTTC.

This clone was detected a few times. The chain is built from TRBV6-5 and TRBJ1-5; 8 bases agree with TRBD1. Germline CDR1 MNHEY, CDR2 SVGAGI. With 4 bases clipped from V and 9 bases from J, the junction kept 8 bases outside the gene matches. This CDR3 comprises 14 residues. CDR3 region: CASSSDRAQAPQHF. CDR3 DNA sequence: TGTGCCAGCAGTTCGGACAGGGCACAGGCGCCCCAGCATTTT.

The gene calls are TRBV5-1 and TRBJ2-1; D may be TRBD1 (6 bases). Germline V gene sequence: CDR1 SGHRS, CDR2 YFSETQ. Trimming took off 4 bases at V and 8 bases at J, with 16 bases between the two ends. This CDR3 has 14 amino acids. In DNA form, the CDR3 reads TGCGCCAGCAGCCCGGACAGTTTTGTCGATGAGCAGTTCTTC. Protein: CASSPDSFVDEQFF. The full variable domain, completed using reference TRBV5-1 and TRBJ2-1, is KAGVTQTPRYLIKTRGQQVTLSCSPISGHRSVSWYQQTPGQGLQFLFEYFSETQRNKGNFPGRFSGRQFSNSRSEMNVSTLELGDSALYLCASSPDSFVDEQFFGPGTRLTVL.

This sequence joins TRBV5-6 and TRBJ2-3; 11 bases agree with TRBD1. Trimming cost V 4 bases and J 6 bases; bases outside gene matches: 10. The germline V gene has CDR1 SGHDT and CDR2 YYEEEE. The CDR3 runs 16 residues. Here the CDR3 reads CASSPRTGGVRDTQYF. CDR3 bases: TGTGCCAGCAGCCCCCGGACAGGGGGCGTCAGGGATACGCAGTATTTT.

This clone was detected only a few times. The CDR3, as DNA: TGTGCCAGCAGCGGGCCTGGGGCCCCCTACGAGCAGTACTTC. Translation: CASSGPGAPYEQYF. The chain employs TRBV9 and TRBJ2-7; perhaps TRBD1 as D (5 bases). CDR1 SGDLS and CDR2 YYNGEE come from the germline V gene. CDR3 length: 14 amino acids. Trimming shortened V by 3 bases and J by 2 bases, and 12 bases separated the two germline ends. Based on the CDR3 plus reference TRBV9 and TRBJ2-7, the full variable domain is DSGVTQTPKHLITATGQRVTLRCSPRSGDLSVYWYQQSLDQGLQFLIQYYNGEERAKGNILERFSAQQFPDLHSELNLSSLELGDSALYFCASSGPGAPYEQYFGPGTRLTVT.

The table lists this clone with a few counts. J is TRBJ1-4 and V is TRBV4-3; D uncertain. The CDR3 sequence is 15 residues long. Trimming removed 0 bases at V and 2 bases at J, with 7 bases between. Germline CDR1 LGHNA, CDR2 YSLEER. CDR3: CASSQDRRTNEKLFF. CDR3 nucleotide sequence: TGCGCCAGCAGCCAAGATCGGCGGACTAATGAAAAACTGTTTTTT.

This rearrangement joins TRBV6-5 to TRBJ1-2; D might be TRBD1 (6 bases). The CDR3 consists of 14 residues. Per germline, CDR1 MNHEY and CDR2 SVGAGI. Between the trimmed V and J ends, which lost 6 bases and 0 bases, there was a span of 11 bases. In DNA form, the CDR3 reads TGTGCCAGCAGCTGGACAGAGGCTAACTATGGCTACACCTTC. Amino acid sequence: CASSWTEANYGYTF.

The V call is TRBV6-1, the J call TRBJ2-7; D might be TRBD2 (5 bases). CDR1 is MNHNS, CDR2 SASEGT, per germline. The CDR3 length is 13 residues. Trimming removed 3 bases from V and 4 bases from J, with 10 bases in between. The CDR3 nucleotides read TGTGCCAGCAGTGACGGCCGGGGATACGAGCAGTACTTC. This codes for CASSDGRGYEQYF.

V usage is TRBV5-6 and J usage is TRBJ1-1; 9 positions match TRBD1. The V and J ends lost 4 bases and 11 bases, in that order; junction bases with no gene match: 12. The CDR3 has 14 residues. Germline values: CDR1 SGHDT, CDR2 YYEEEE. CDR3 in DNA: TGTGCCAGCAGCGACACAGGGGGCGCCGTTCTGGCTTTCTTT. Protein product: CASSDTGGAVLAFF.

This clone appeared a few times. The rearrangement uses TRBV6-5 and TRBJ2-5; D perhaps matches TRBD1 (5 bases). The CDR3 contains 15 residues. Germline loops: CDR1 MNHEY, CDR2 SVGAGI. Trimming removed 2 bases at V and 7 bases at J, with 17 bases between. In DNA form, the CDR3 reads TGTGCCAGCAGTTACGCCAGGGCGGTTGGCGGGACCCAGTACTTC. Translated: CASSYARAVGGTQYF.

DNA for the CDR3: TGTGCCACCAGCAGAGATAGCGATAGGGAGGAAAAACTGTTTTTT. This translates into CATSRDSDREEKLFF. The chain is built from TRBV15 and TRBJ1-4; no clear D gene. CDR1 LNHNV and CDR2 YYDKDF come from the germline V gene (reference sequence). The CDR3 is made up of 15 amino acids. With 0 bases removed from V and 8 bases from J, the gap between germline ends came to 13 bases. Using reference TRBV15 and TRBJ1-4 for the parts outside the CDR3, the full variable domain is DAMVIQNPRYQVTQFGKPVTLSCSQTLNHNVMYWYQQKSSQAPKLLFHYYDKDFNNEADTPDNFQSRRPNTSFCFLDIRSPGLGDTAMYLCATSRDSDREEKLFFGSGTQLSVL.

The J gene is TRBJ2-7, the V gene TRBV5-1; D ambiguous. Germline CDR1 SGHRS, CDR2 YFSETQ. The CDR3 runs to 14 residues. The V and J ends lost 0 bases and 5 bases respectively, with 12 bases between them. The CDR3, as DNA: TGCGCCAGCAGCTTGGAAGTAGTCCGGGACGAGCAGTACTTC. Protein: CASSLEVVRDEQYF.

The genes are TRBV19 and TRBJ1-2; 10 positions agree with TRBD1. V shed 3 bases and J 7 bases; nucleotides not matched to a gene: 5. Germline V gives CDR1 LNHDA, CDR2 SQIVND (reference sequence). The CDR3 contains 14 residues. The CDR3 sequence is CASSIGQGGSGYTF. CDR3 nucleotides: TGTGCCAGTAGTATCGGACAGGGGGGCTCTGGCTACACCTTC.

This chain joins TRBV9 and TRBJ2-4; 8 nucleotides align to TRBD1. CDR3 length equals 16 residues. Trimming cost V 3 bases and J 3 bases; bases outside gene matches: 8. Germline CDR1 SGDLS, CDR2 YYNGEE. CDR3 loop: CASSASPTGVKNIQYF. The CDR3 coding sequence is TGTGCCAGCAGCGCCTCCCCGACAGGGGTCAAAAACATTCAGTACTTC.

The gene calls are TRBV19 and TRBJ1-4; possibly TRBD1 for D (5 bases). V was shortened by 11 bases and J by 6 bases, with 19 bases between the two germline ends. The germline gives CDR1 LNHDA, CDR2 SQIVND (reference sequence). The CDR3 spans 14 residues. This chain's CDR3 is CAPTGGAEDEKLFF. The CDR3 DNA reads TGTGCCCCCACTGGTGGGGCCGAGGATGAAAAACTGTTTTTT.

The gene calls are TRBV2 and TRBJ2-4; TRBD1 aligns across 11 bases. The J segment lost 7 bases and the V segment lost 6 bases, leaving 2 bases of the junction unmatched. Germline V gene data show CDR1 as SNHLY and CDR2 as FYNNEI. The CDR3 runs 13 residues. CDR3 region: CASSGDRGNIQYF. In DNA, the CDR3 is TGTGCCAGCAGCGGGGACAGGGGGAACATTCAGTACTTC.

This clone was recorded only once. The gene calls are TRBV20-1 and TRBJ1-2; a weak D match, TRBD1 (5 bases). The CDR3 covers 14 residues. The V and J ends lost 3 bases and 3 bases respectively, with 14 bases between them. Germline V CDR1 and CDR2: DFQATT, SNEGSKA (reference sequence). The chain's CDR3 is CSASPWGEDYGYTF. The CDR3 DNA reads TGCAGTGCTAGTCCATGGGGGGAAGACTATGGCTACACCTTC.

The chain has TRBV4-2 and TRBJ1-3; 10 nucleotides match TRBD1. The CDR3 runs to 16 residues. V lost 0 bases and J lost 5; bases outside the gene matches: 4. CDR1 is LGHNA, CDR2 YNFKEQ, per germline. The CDR3: CASSQDRDRGRNTIYF. The CDR3 nucleotides read TGTGCCAGCAGCCAAGATCGGGACAGGGGAAGAAACACCATATATTTT.

This chain's CDR3 is CASSKGGATNTEAFF. In nucleotides, the CDR3 is TGTGCCAGCAGTAAGGGGGGGGCGACGAACACTGAAGCTTTCTTT. The chain links TRBV28 to TRBJ1-1; maybe TRBD1 (6 bases). In germline, CDR1 is MDHEN, CDR2 SYDVKM. The CDR3 runs to 15 residues. Trimming cost V 5 bases and J 1 base, with 14 bases left between them.

As to this clone: One junction end disagrees with the germline gene, perhaps due to a read error. This rearrangement joins TRBV7-2 to TRBJ2-7; D may be TRBD1 (6 bases). CDR3 length: 15 amino acids. In germline, CDR1 is SGHTA, CDR2 FQGNSA. CDR3 nucleotides: TGTGCCAACAGCTTAAGCCAGGGGAACTCCTACGAGCAGTACTTC. This encodes CANSLSQGNSYEQYF.

CDR3 residues: CASSLNRAGTGELFF. The DNA for the CDR3 is TGTGCCAGCAGCCTAAACAGGGCCGGCACCGGGGAGCTGTTTTTT. J is TRBJ2-2 and V is TRBV11-2, with a possible D match to TRBD1 (6 bases). This CDR3 region has 15 residues. Deletions cut 5 bases from V and 4 bases from J, with 14 bases between. The germline CDR1 and CDR2 sequences are SGHAT and FQNNGV.

J is TRBJ1-2 and V is TRBV5-8, with no clear D. V was shortened by 0 bases and J by 4 bases, with 13 bases between the two germline ends. The germline gives CDR1 SGHTS, CDR2 YDEGEE. This CDR3 has 15 residues. DNA for the CDR3: TGTGCCAGCAGCTTGGGTGGATTGAGGGCCTATGGCTACACCTTC. Translation: CASSLGGLRAYGYTF.

The rearrangement joins TRBV11-3 to TRBJ1-3; the D is unclear. The germline gives CDR1 SGHNT, CDR2 YENEEA. With 8 bases removed from V and 1 base from J, the gap between germline ends came to 9 bases. There are 13 residues in the CDR3. DNA for the CDR3: TGTGCCAGCCGGGGTCTTTCTGGAAACACCATATATTTT. Protein: CASRGLSGNTIYF.

V usage is TRBV4-1 and J usage is TRBJ2-4; possibly TRBD2 for D (7 bases). The ends were cut back, 1 base at V and 1 base at J, with 17 bases in the middle. Germline V lookup: CDR1 MGHRA, CDR2 YSYEKL. The CDR3 has 18 residues. The CDR3 spells CASSQGPPAGAAKNIQYF. The CDR3 coding sequence is TGCGCCAGCAGCCAAGGTCCCCCCGCGGGGGCTGCCAAAAACATTCAGTACTTC.

The chain recombines TRBV7-6 with TRBJ2-7; D not certain. V lost 3 bases, J lost 4 bases, and 10 bases lay in between. The CDR3 runs 13 residues. The germline gives CDR1 SGHVS, CDR2 FNYEAQ. The CDR3 sequence: CASSFVVAYEQYF. The CDR3 bases are TGTGCCAGCAGCTTTGTGGTAGCTTACGAGCAGTACTTC. Filled out from reference TRBV7-6 and TRBJ2-7, the complete variable domain reads GAGVSQSPRYKVTKRGQDVALRCDPISGHVSLYWYRQALGQGPEFLTYFNYEAQQDKSGLPNDRFSAERPEGSISTLTIQRTEQRDSAMYRCASSFVVAYEQYFGPGTRLTVT.

The rearrangement links TRBV30 to TRBJ2-1, with 8 bases fitting TRBD2. Germline CDR1 GTSNPN, CDR2 SVGIG (reference sequence). After removal of 7 bases from V and 12 bases from J, the junction contained 8 bases not matched to a gene. CDR3 length equals 11 residues. The CDR3 bases are TGTGCCTCTCTCTCCGGGGGGGGGCAGTTCTTC. Its translation is CASLSGGGQFF.

This chain joins TRBV3-1 (or the pseudogene TRBV3-2) and TRBJ1-1, with 11 nucleotides matching TRBD1. From germline, CDR1 is LGHDT and CDR2 YNNKEL (reference sequence). The CDR3 is 14 residues long. With 5 bases clipped from V and 7 bases from J, the junction kept 6 bases outside the gene matches. The CDR3 DNA reads as TGTGCCAGCAGCACCCGGACAGGGGGCTTTGAAGCTTTCTTT. Encoded protein: CASSTRTGGFEAFF.

The chain uses TRBV4-1 and TRBJ2-3; 7 bases agree with TRBD2. Germline values: CDR1 MGHRA, CDR2 YSYEKL. Trimming removed 1 base from V and 2 bases from J; junction bases left unmatched: 15. The CDR3 totals 19 residues. The DNA of the CDR3 is TGCGCCAGCAGCCAAGTTGACGGGGGGAGAACTCCTTACACAGATACGCAGTATTTT. It translates to CASSQVDGGRTPYTDTQYF.